The 4 T cell receptor beta chains below all came from one sample that was sequenced in a study of blood T cell repertoires in COVID-19 (dated by TCRdb to the early 2020s). Libraries were built with the immunoSEQ multiplex PCR assay. Not all clones reach the TCRdb copy of this immuneACCESS table, which keeps in-frame sequences only. Checked studies attribute under half of the gap to unresolved V genes and leave the rest unexplained. In all, the sample holds about 320,000 clones, and approximately 85% of those were seen once. The ten top clones hold just over 7% of the sample. Source material: peripheral blood. The source is a human donor in a cohort sampled during active COVID-19.

The chain combines TRBV5-5 with TRBJ2-7; D gene uncertain. The CDR3 has 14 residues. Germline V gene lookup returns CDR1 SGHKS and CDR2 YYEKEE (reference sequence). V was pared by 0 bases and J by 4 bases, with 11 bases between. The CDR3 here is CASSLEGTDYEQYF. CDR3 nucleotides: TGTGCCAGCAGCTTGGAAGGTACAGATTACGAGCAGTACTTC.

The rearrangement joins TRBV19 to TRBJ2-6; D is unresolved. Trimming cost V 5 bases and J 3 bases, with 11 bases left between them. This CDR3 is built from 15 residues. The germline V gene encodes CDR1 LNHDA and CDR2 SQIVND (reference sequence). CDR3 nucleotide sequence: TGTGCCAGTAGTCCAAGTACCGGTGGGGCCAACGTCCTGACTTTC. Its protein product is CASSPSTGGANVLTF.

The chain is built from TRBV2 and TRBJ2-7; maybe TRBD1 (6 bases). This CDR3 contains 14 residues. The V gene's germline CDR1 is SNHLY and CDR2 FYNNEI. V was trimmed by 3 bases and J by 8 bases, leaving 17 bases between them. CDR3 DNA sequence: TGTGCCAGCAGTGATCAGGGGTTCCGACCTCAGCAGTACTTC. Amino acids: CASSDQGFRPQQYF.

The chain carries TRBV6-2 or TRBV6-3 and TRBJ2-1; D may be TRBD2 (5 bases). Germline lookup yields CDR1 MNHEY and CDR2 SVGEGT. V lost 0 bases and J lost 0, with 9 bases in between. The CDR3 is 16 amino acids. The CDR3 DNA sequence: TGTGCCAGCAGTTACTCGAGCGGCTACTCCTACAATGAGCAGTTCTTC. Protein product: CASSYSSGYSYNEQFF.